A selection of T cell receptor beta chains follows, all from one sample in a study of blood T cell repertoires in COVID-19. Only in-frame clones appear in the TCRdb table, and some are missing; sequencing was by immunoSEQ multiplex PCR. The sample includes some 150,000 clones, 81% of them seen just once. The sample comprised peripheral blood. The receptors were sampled from a human donor with acute or convalescent COVID-19. The donor label of this sample is uncertain. The CDR3 runs from the conserved cysteine through the conserved F or W. A D gene is named only where the DNA matches it firmly. The size entry is marked missing in some rows and otherwise reads once, few, many or a size class.

-	TRBD2	TRBV4-1	TRBJ2-3	CASSQGVAGAPSPTDTQYF	TGCGCCAGCAGCCAAGGGGTAGCGGGGGCCCCTTCCCCCACAGATACGCAGTATTTT
-	-	TRBV30	TRBJ1-6	CAWSVLRDSPLHF	TGTGCCTGGAGTGTACTGAGGGATTCACCCCTCCACTTT
-	TRBD2	TRBV13	TRBJ2-3	CASSQRGGSTVTQYF	TGTGCCAGCAGCCAGCGGGGGGGCTCGACAGTTACGCAGTATTTT
-	-	TRBV5-1	TRBJ2-5	CASSPLPGEGTQYF	TGCGCCAGCAGCCCCCTGCCGGGGGAAGGGACCCAGTACTTC
few	-	TRBV24-1	TRBJ2-7	CATSDPRLDKQYF	TGTGCCACCAGTGATCCAAGGTTGGACAAGCAGTACTTC
-	-	TRBV11-2	TRBJ1-1	CASSLDVGQLNTEAFF	TGTGCCAGCAGCTTAGACGTGGGACAATTGAACACTGAAGCTTTCTTT
-	-	TRBV5-4	TRBJ2-6	CASSSVSSGANVLTF	TGTGCCAGCAGTTCCGTTTCCTCTGGGGCCAACGTCCTGACTTTC
-	TRBD1	TRBV3-1/TRBV3-2	TRBJ2-1	CASSQGPGQGGNEQFF	TGTGCCAGCAGCCAGGGACCGGGACAGGGAGGCAATGAGCAGTTCTTC
few	-	TRBV5-4	TRBJ1-5	CASSLGHRINQPQHF	TGTGCCAGCAGCTTGGGGCACCGTATTAATCAGCCCCAGCATTTT
-	-	TRBV27	TRBJ1-1	CASSLTGSTEAFF	TGTGCCAGCAGCCTTACAGGGAGCACTGAAGCTTTCTTT
-	TRBD1	TRBV5-1	TRBJ1-4	CASSSYSGQGSEKLFF	TGCGCCAGCAGCTCATATTCGGGACAGGGGTCTGAAAAACTGTTTTTT
-	-	TRBV27	TRBJ1-5	CASSSLSGVSNQPQHF	TGTGCCAGCAGTTCGCTGTCCGGGGTTAGCAATCAGCCCCAGCATTTT
-	-	TRBV2	TRBJ1-6	CASSGISYNSPLHF	TGTGCCAGCAGCGGGATCTCCTATAATTCACCCCTCCACTTT
-	-	TRBV18	TRBJ1-1	CASSLTRGNTEAFF	TGTGCCAGCTCCCTCACCAGGGGGAACACTGAAGCTTTCTTT
-	-	TRBV2	TRBJ2-5	CASRLDGSPETQYF	TGTGCCAGCAGGCTGGACGGGAGTCCCGAGACCCAGTACTTC
-	TRBD2	TRBV6-1	TRBJ2-3	CASSELAGVRDTQYF	TGTGCCAGCAGTGAGCTAGCGGGGGTTAGGGATACGCAGTATTTT
few	-	TRBV18	TRBJ2-5	CASSLGVETQYF	TGTGCCAGCTCCCTAGGGGTGGAGACCCAGTACTTC
-	TRBD2	TRBV24-1	TRBJ2-3	CATSTTSGDVSDTQYF	TGTGCCACCAGTACGACTAGCGGGGATGTATCAGATACGCAGTATTTT
-	-	TRBV30	TRBJ1-2	CAWRSPDSPRRGYTF	TGTGCCTGGAGGAGTCCCGACTCACCCCGACGGGGCTACACCTTC
-	-	TRBV29-1	TRBJ1-2	CSGDTLHGYTF	TGCAGCGGGGACACTCTGCATGGCTACACCTTC
-	-	TRBV11-3	TRBJ2-3	CASSPGSTDTQYF	TGTGCCAGCAGTCCAGGGAGCACAGATACGCAGTATTTT
-	-	TRBV3-1/TRBV3-2	TRBJ2-7	CASSQPTPFPDEQYF	TGTGCCAGCAGCCAGCCCACACCGTTCCCCGATGAGCAGTACTTC
-	-	TRBV11-2	TRBJ2-3	CASSRNPLGDTQYF	TGTGCCAGCAGCAGAAATCCTCTCGGGGATACGCAGTATTTT
few	TRBD1	TRBV18	TRBJ1-4	CASSPTQGATNEKLFF	TGTGCCAGCTCACCTACGCAGGGGGCAACTAATGAAAAACTGTTTTTT
many	TRBD1	TRBV4-2	TRBJ1-6	CASSQTGEGSPLHF	TGTGCCAGCAGCCAGACAGGGGAGGGTTCACCCCTCCACTTT
-	-	TRBV5-1	TRBJ2-6	CASRDSSGANVLTF	TGCGCCAGCAGGGACAGCTCTGGGGCCAACGTCCTGACTTTC
-	TRBD1	TRBV6-6	TRBJ2-5	CASTSSGGTQETQYF	TGTGCCAGCACTTCGTCAGGGGGAACCCAAGAGACCCAGTACTTC
once	-	TRBV10-3	TRBJ2-3	CAISEGRGAADTQYF	TGTGCCATCAGTGAAGGCAGGGGCGCGGCAGATACGCAGTATTTT
few	-	TRBV7-2	TRBJ2-3	CASSLRQKTDTQYF	TGTGCCAGCAGCCTCCGACAGAAAACAGATACGCAGTATTTT
-	TRBD1	TRBV15	TRBJ1-5	CATSRDRGGQPQHF	TGTGCCACCAGCAGGGACAGGGGAGGTCAGCCCCAGCATTTT
-	TRBD2	TRBV9	TRBJ2-1	CASSVGLAGGQNEQFF	TGTGCCAGCAGCGTAGGGTTAGCGGGGGGGCAGAATGAGCAGTTCTTC
-	-	TRBV10-3	TRBJ1-2	CARTEHPNYGYTF	TGTGCCAGGACTGAGCATCCTAACTATGGCTACACCTTC
-	-	TRBV4-2	TRBJ1-1	CASSQNLLGNTEAFF	TGTGCCAGCAGCCAGAATCTGCTCGGGAACACTGAAGCTTTCTTT
-	-	TRBV5-1	TRBJ2-2	CASSLDSLTGELFF	TGCGCCAGCAGCTTGGACAGTTTGACCGGGGAGCTGTTTTTT
-	TRBD1	TRBV15	TRBJ1-3	CATSRKTGTAGNTIYF	TGTGCCACCAGCCGCAAGACCGGGACAGCAGGAAACACCATATATTTT
few	-	TRBV19	TRBJ2-7	CASSSRLSYEQYF	TGTGCCAGTAGTAGTAGACTATCCTACGAGCAGTACTTC
-	-	TRBV7-8	TRBJ1-6	CASRIGAKESPLHF	TGTGCCAGCAGGATTGGAGCAAAGGAGTCACCCCTCCACTTT
few	-	TRBV2	TRBJ2-5	CASKAGQETQYF	TGTGCCAGCAAAGCGGGCCAAGAGACCCAGTACTTC
-	-	TRBV6-2/TRBV6-3	TRBJ1-2	CASSPRDLNYGYTF	TGTGCCAGCAGTCCCCGGGATCTTAACTATGGCTACACCTTC
-	TRBD1	TRBV3-1/TRBV3-2	TRBJ2-4	CASTRASGTGNIQYF	TGTGCCAGCACTCGTGCGTCCGGGACAGGAAACATTCAGTACTTC